These 6 T cell receptor beta chains were sequenced from one sample in a study of OX40 agonist ivuxolimab in advanced cancers. Using immunoSEQ multiplex PCR, the repertoire was profiled, and TCRdb retains in-frame clones only, with some absent. The sample lists 64,000 or so clones, 65% to 90% seen once, with approximately 0.7% in the top ten. The material sequenced was CD4+ or CD8+ T cells sorted from blood, taken in a trial of the OX40 agonist ivuxolimab. These receptors were collected from an adult with an advanced solid tumor such as melanoma, head and neck, liver or kidney cancer.

V gene TRBV5-4 combines with J gene TRBJ2-1; 7 bases match TRBD2. V lost 5 bases, J lost 3 bases, and 11 bases stayed unmatched. The CDR3 loop spans 16 amino acids. Germline V gives CDR1 SGHNT, CDR2 YYREEE (reference sequence). CDR3 sequence (DNA): TGTGCCAGCAGGCGATATGCGGGAGAGGGCTACAATGAGCAGTTCTTC. Translating gives CASRRYAGEGYNEQFF.

This sequence joins TRBV10-3 and TRBJ2-5; 8 bases agree with TRBD1. Germline lookup yields CDR1 ENHRY and CDR2 SYGVKD. The CDR3 extends over 13 amino acids. V shed 4 bases and J 5 bases; nucleotides not matched to a gene: 3. CDR3 coding DNA: TGTGCCATCAGTGGACAGGGGCCGGAGACCCAGTACTTC. Protein: CAISGQGPETQYF.

The rearrangement joins TRBV6-6 to TRBJ1-1; D is undetermined. The V end lost 0 bases, the J end lost 6 bases, and 11 bases lay between the germline ends. There are 14 residues in the CDR3. Germline V CDR1 and CDR2: MNHNY, SVGAGI (reference sequence). As DNA, the CDR3 is TGTGCCAGCAGTTACTCGGCAGCATTCGCTGAAGCTTTCTTT. The encoded protein is CASSYSAAFAEAFF.

This chain links TRBV19 with TRBJ1-1, with 8 bases fitting TRBD1. The CDR3 covers 13 residues. Germline trimming cut 9 bases from V and 6 bases from J; bases unmatched to any gene: 9. Germline values: CDR1 LNHDA, CDR2 SQIVND (reference sequence). CDR3 sequence: CASRKTGESEAFF. The CDR3 DNA follows: TGTGCCAGCAGAAAGACAGGGGAATCTGAAGCTTTCTTT.

This clone was seen just once. The gene calls are TRBV7-7 and TRBJ1-4, with no clear D. The CDR3 length is 13 residues. V lost 2 bases and J lost 7, with 8 bases in between. CDR1 and CDR2 (germline): SSHAT, FNYEAQ (reference sequence). The CDR3 region has the DNA TGTGCCAGCAGCTTACTGTTAGGTGAAAAACTGTTTTTT. It codes for CASSLLLGEKLFF.

The chain joins TRBV5-1 to TRBJ2-5, with D possibly being TRBD1 (6 bases). The germline gives CDR1 SGHRS, CDR2 YFSETQ. This CDR3 contains 13 residues. V gave up 5 bases and J gave up 5 bases, with 13 bases separating them. This CDR3 reads CASRTQGWETQYF. The CDR3 DNA is TGCGCCAGCAGAACACAGGGCTGGGAGACCCAGTACTTC.